The entry below describes one T cell receptor beta chain. This specimen includes other DNA sequences encoding the same CDR3. This specimen belongs to a study of blood T cell repertoires in COVID-19. Across the study: COVID-19 samples, acute and convalescent, were from the United States, Italy and Spain.

V was pared by 5 bases and J by 2 bases, with 14 bases between. The germline V gene has CDR1 SGHTA and CDR2 FQGTGA. This CDR3 has 15 residues. Here immunoSEQ multiplex PCR was the method, and the copy in TCRdb shows in-frame clones only, minus some. The sample holds approximately 400,000 clones, around 83% seen once. The chain links TRBV7-3 to TRBJ2-3; possibly TRBD2 for D (5 bases). This receptor was identified in a woman in her fifties or sixties who had recovered from COVID-19. The sample consisted of PBMCs or T cells enriched from blood (not recorded which). The CDR3 region has the DNA TGTGCCAGCAGCCGCGCGGGCGGACTCACAGATACGCAGTATTTT. This sequence encodes CASSRAGGLTDTQYF.